This TCR beta chain appears in the sequencing data of a study of T cell changes during pregnancy in multiple sclerosis (dated by TCRdb to about 2019). Concerning the study at large: The study looked at changes in the T cell repertoire across pregnancy in women with multiple sclerosis.

Preparation of the library involved the immunoSEQ multiplex PCR assay. TCRdb's version of the immuneACCESS table is confined to in-frame rearrangements and falls short of the full clone set. An unresolved V gene accounts for under half of the shortfall where checked; the remainder is of unknown origin. Recorded for this sample are tens of thousands of clones; roughly 90% of them occurred a single time. The ten largest clonotypes hold around 0.66% of the sample. Concerning this clone: It has no known antigen specificity. Base quality data are lacking; no much larger clone is found one base away.

The germline V gene yields KGHSH for CDR1 and LQKENI for CDR2. The CDR3 contains 13 residues, cysteine and phenylalanine counted. CDR3 DNA is the only sequence kept; it has 39 bases, read in frame from the first base. V is clipped by 6 bases and J by 13 bases, and the sequence between their germline boundaries is 16 bases long. This chain joins TRBV18 to TRBJ1-6; the D gene is possibly TRBD1, with 6 bases matching. The sequence was collected from a female donor with multiple sclerosis, enrolled in a pregnancy study. This specimen was CD4+ T cells from peripheral blood mononuclear cells, taken after pregnancy. The nucleotides read TGTGCCAGCTCGTTACAGGGTGGGGAGCCCCTCCACTTT. This is translated as CASSLQGGEPLHF.